The text below deals with one TCR beta chain. How the authors handled the data: It was from reference gene primer amplification that nucleated cell counts were estimated. TCRdb keeps only in-frame clones here, not all; method: immunoSEQ multiplex PCR. D and trimming were read from the DNA, whereas the V and J calls and clone size are those reported in that table. The sample has about 130,000 clones, around three quarters seen once. This sample is part of a study of blood T cell repertoires in COVID-19. About the study: Samples came from the United States, Italy and Spain, spanning acute and convalescent COVID-19. From T cells, B-cell-depleted T cells, or PBMCs came the material, which was cDNA or gDNA.

Germline-derived CDR1 and CDR2 are ENHRY and SYGVKD. There are 13 residues in the CDR3. J was trimmed by 4 bases and V by 6 bases; bases with no gene match: 2. The chain has TRBV10-3 and TRBJ1-5; TRBD1 agrees at 8 bases. The sequence derives from a human donor in a cohort sampled during active COVID-19. Source material: peripheral blood. The CDR3 coding sequence is TGTGCCATCAGGGACAGGGTGAATCAGCCCCAGCATTTT. It translates to CAIRDRVNQPQHF.